Listed here are 25 T cell receptor beta chains from one sample, sequenced in a study of T cells in localized non-small cell lung cancer. Libraries were prepared by immunoSEQ multiplex PCR; TCRdb keeps only in-frame clonotypes and omits some of them. The data show tens of thousands of clones, with approximately 90% seen just once and 20% to 25% held by the top ten. This material consisted of peripheral blood, taken before any cancer treatment. These TCRs come from a woman between 35 and 70 years old with stage I squamous cell lung carcinoma.

The chain has TRBV5-1 and TRBJ2-1, with TRBD1 matching over 11 bases. CDR3 length equals 15 residues. Per germline, CDR1 SGHRS and CDR2 YFSETQ. With 4 bases clipped from V and 5 bases from J, the junction kept 5 bases outside the gene matches. The CDR3 region is CASSGQGARDNEQFF. CDR3 nucleotides: TGCGCCAGCAGCGGACAGGGGGCCAGGGACAATGAGCAGTTCTTC.

The V call is TRBV6-1, the J call TRBJ2-7; the D gene is possibly TRBD2 (5 bases). CDR3 length: 14 residues. Germline CDR1 is MNHNS and CDR2 is SASEGT. Trimming took off 6 bases at V and 0 bases at J, with 12 bases between the two ends. The CDR3 DNA follows: TGTGCCAGCAGGTCGGAGGCGAGCTCCTACGAGCAGTACTTC. Translated: CASRSEASSYEQYF.

V gene TRBV6-1 combines with J gene TRBJ1-2, with D perhaps TRBD1 (6 bases). CDR1 and CDR2 from the germline V gene are MNHNS and SASEGT. This CDR3 comprises 15 residues. The ends were cut back, 1 base at V and 7 bases at J, with 16 bases in the middle. This chain's CDR3 is CASSEGQELLGGYTF. The CDR3 bases are TGTGCCAGCAGTGAAGGACAGGAACTCCTTGGTGGCTACACCTTC.

The chain employs TRBV5-4 and TRBJ1-1; a weak D match, TRBD1 (6 bases). The germline V gene encodes CDR1 SGHNT and CDR2 YYREEE (reference sequence). Trimming left V 2 bases short and J 1 base short, with 12 bases between. The length of the CDR3 is 15 residues. CDR3: CASSLQGVGNTEAFF. CDR3 coding DNA: TGTGCCAGCAGCTTACAGGGAGTTGGGAACACTGAAGCTTTCTTT.

This clone was picked up a small number of times. The chain couples TRBV5-1 to TRBJ1-1; D is undetermined. The CDR3 sequence is 16 residues long. The germline gives CDR1 SGHRS, CDR2 YFSETQ. Trimming left V 4 bases short and J 0 bases short, with 16 bases between. CDR3 sequence (DNA): TGCGCCAGCAGCAATTCCGGCGGGATCATGAACACTGAAGCTTTCTTT. This translates into CASSNSGGIMNTEAFF.

The chain joins TRBV6-5 to TRBJ1-1; 8 bases fit TRBD1. Trimming cost V 5 bases and J 5 bases; bases outside gene matches: 10. The CDR3 runs to 15 residues. Germline V CDR1 and CDR2: MNHEY, SVGAGI. DNA for the CDR3: TGTGCCAGCAGTCTTTCGGGACAGGTTGAAACTGAAGCTTTCTTT. Encoded protein: CASSLSGQVETEAFF.

Written as DNA, the CDR3 is TGTGCCAGCAGGGACAGGACCACGAGGACTGAAGCTTTCTTT. Its translation: CASRDRTTRTEAFF. The chain couples TRBV2 to TRBJ1-1; TRBD1 matches 7 bases. The CDR3 covers 14 residues. Looked up from germline, CDR1 is SNHLY and CDR2 is FYNNEI. With V trimmed by 6 bases and J by 5 bases, 9 bases remained unmatched.

V and J are TRBV9 and TRBJ1-4; maybe TRBD1 (6 bases). CDR3 size: 17 residues. V lost 0 bases and J lost 2, with 14 bases in between. CDR1 is SGDLS and CDR2 is YYNGEE in the germline V gene. The CDR3 loop is CASSVAGGLGTNEKLFF. The CDR3 region has the DNA TGTGCCAGCAGCGTAGCGGGGGGCCTGGGCACTAATGAAAAACTGTTTTTT.

The chain carries TRBV4-1 and TRBJ2-7; D is unresolved. Trimming left V 1 base short and J 4 bases short, with 17 bases between. This CDR3 has 16 residues. Germline V CDR1 and CDR2: MGHRA, YSYEKL. CDR3 protein: CASSQGYRTNSYEQYF. Written as DNA, the CDR3 is TGCGCCAGCAGCCAAGGGTACCGAACGAATTCTTACGAGCAGTACTTC.

The J gene is TRBJ1-3, the V gene TRBV4-1, with D perhaps matching TRBD1 (5 bases). CDR1 is MGHRA, CDR2 YSYEKL, per germline. The ends were cut back, 0 bases at V and 0 bases at J, with 6 bases in the middle. This CDR3 is built from 15 residues. CDR3 in amino acids: CASSQEGTSGNTIYF. In DNA, the CDR3 is TGCGCCAGCAGCCAAGAGGGGACCTCTGGAAACACCATATATTTT.

This rearrangement joins TRBV2 to TRBJ1-5; no firm D call. The germline V gene has CDR1 SNHLY and CDR2 FYNNEI. CDR3 length equals 15 residues. Trimming removed 1 base at V and 3 bases at J, with 10 bases between. The CDR3 DNA is TGTGCCAGCAGTGAAGGGCCGTTTAACAATCAGCCCCAGCATTTT. Protein sequence: CASSEGPFNNQPQHF.

This clone appeared a single time. The chain uses TRBV4-2 and TRBJ1-1, with a possible D match to TRBD1 (5 bases). Germline assignment: CDR1 LGHNA and CDR2 YNFKEQ. The CDR3 is 15 residues long. The V end was cut by 0 bases, the J end by 5 bases, with 13 bases between. CDR3 protein: CASSQDSRGGTEAFF. DNA for the CDR3: TGTGCCAGCAGCCAAGATTCGAGGGGAGGGACTGAAGCTTTCTTT.

This sequence joins TRBV27 and TRBJ2-7, with D uncertain. V dropped 5 bases and J dropped 7 bases, with 12 bases sitting between them. CDR1 and CDR2 from the germline V gene are MNHEY and SMNVEV (reference sequence). This CDR3 is built from 12 residues. The CDR3 loop is CASSPLVGEQYF. The DNA of the CDR3 is TGTGCCAGCAGTCCCTTAGTGGGAGAGCAGTACTTC.

V and J are TRBV15 and TRBJ1-1; no firm D call. The germline V and J ends were trimmed by 5 bases and 6 bases, with 19 bases remaining between them. The CDR3 is 15 amino acids. The germline V gene has CDR1 LNHNV and CDR2 YYDKDF (reference sequence). The CDR3 bases are TGTGCCACCAGCGGATCCCCGGGTCGGGTCCCTGAAGCTTTCTTT. It encodes CATSGSPGRVPEAFF.

The gene calls are TRBV30 and TRBJ2-7, with 8 nucleotides matching TRBD1. The CDR3 totals 15 residues. The V segment lost 2 bases and the J segment 3 bases; nucleotides outside the gene matches: 9. Germline lookup yields CDR1 GTSNPN and CDR2 SVGIG (reference sequence). The DNA of the CDR3 is TGTGCCTGGAGTTCCTTGGGACAGGCAAGCTACGAGCAGTACTTC. It codes for CAWSSLGQASYEQYF. Full variable domain (missing parts from reference TRBV30 and TRBJ2-7): SQTIHQWPATLVQPVGSPLSLECTVEGTSNPNLYWYRQAAGRGLQLLFYSVGIGQISSEVPQNLSASRPQDRQFILSSKKLLLSDSGFYLCAWSSLGQASYEQYFGPGTRLTVT.

The V and J genes are TRBV9 and TRBJ1-3; D not resolved. Trimming removed 4 bases at V and 6 bases at J, with 11 bases between. The CDR3 spans 13 residues. In germline, CDR1 is SGDLS, CDR2 YYNGEE. This chain's CDR3 is CASSRATKNTIYF. The CDR3 DNA follows: TGTGCCAGCAGCAGGGCCACCAAAAACACCATATATTTT.

V and J are TRBV7-9 and TRBJ2-1; 9 bases line up with TRBD2. CDR1 is SEHNR, CDR2 FQNEAQ, per germline (reference sequence). Trimming cost V 3 bases and J 1 base; bases outside gene matches: 4. The CDR3 consists of 16 residues. CDR3 sequence: CASSFQRGVSYNEQFF. CDR3 in DNA: TGTGCCAGCAGCTTCCAGCGGGGGGTTTCCTACAATGAGCAGTTCTTC.

The rearrangement joins TRBV29-1 to TRBJ1-2; tentative D call: TRBD1 (6 bases). V was pared by 4 bases and J by 3 bases, with 12 bases between. This CDR3 has 13 residues. In germline, CDR1 is SQVTM, CDR2 ANQGSEA. This CDR3 reads CSVVGQSYYGYTF. As DNA, the CDR3 is TGCAGCGTTGTAGGACAGTCCTACTATGGCTACACCTTC.

The chain employs TRBV4-2 and TRBJ2-2; perhaps TRBD1 as D (5 bases). CDR1 LGHNA and CDR2 YNFKEQ come from the germline V gene. This CDR3 spans 16 amino acids. V lost 2 bases and J lost 1, with 11 bases in between. CDR3 bases: TGTGCCAGCAGCCAAATCGGGCAGGGGAACACCGGGGAGCTGTTTTTT. Amino acid sequence: CASSQIGQGNTGELFF.

V usage is TRBV6-5 and J usage is TRBJ1-1; 8 bases fit TRBD1. The CDR3 length is 13 residues. Germline assignment: CDR1 MNHEY and CDR2 SVGAGI. V shed 7 bases and J 6 bases; nucleotides not matched to a gene: 7. DNA of the CDR3: TGTGCCAGCAAGTCAGGGGGCGCATCTGAAGCTTTCTTT. Translation gives CASKSGGASEAFF.

This rearrangement joins TRBV2 to TRBJ1-4; 7 bases fit TRBD1. Germline V gene lookup returns CDR1 SNHLY and CDR2 FYNNEI. The CDR3 is 16 residues long. Trimming took 4 bases from V and 2 from J; bases not matched to a gene: 7. This chain's CDR3 is CASSGLRGHTNEKLFF. The DNA of the CDR3 is TGTGCCAGCAGTGGATTGAGGGGGCACACTAATGAAAAACTGTTTTTT.

J is TRBJ2-1 and V is TRBV9, with 9 bases identical to TRBD2. In germline, CDR1 is SGDLS, CDR2 YYNGEE. This CDR3 spans 16 amino acids. V shed 4 bases and J 2 bases; nucleotides not matched to a gene: 7. The CDR3 is CASSPQGGGAYNEQFF. DNA of the CDR3: TGTGCCAGCAGCCCCCAGGGCGGGGGGGCCTACAATGAGCAGTTCTTC.

This clone appeared a single time. The J gene is TRBJ1-2, the V gene TRBV4-1, with 7 bases fitting TRBD1. With V trimmed by 0 bases and J by 6 bases, 7 bases remained unmatched. The CDR3 has 15 residues. Germline CDR1 MGHRA, CDR2 YSYEKL. CDR3 residues: CASSQEGRGRDGYTF. CDR3 bases: TGCGCCAGCAGCCAAGAAGGAAGGGGGCGGGATGGCTACACCTTC.

V usage is TRBV5-4 and J usage is TRBJ2-2; perhaps TRBD2 as D (5 bases). This CDR3 has 13 amino acids. Germline CDR1 SGHNT, CDR2 YYREEE (reference sequence). V lost 2 bases, J lost 4 bases, and 6 bases lay in between. Here the CDR3 DNA reads TGTGCCAGCAGCTTAGGACTCACCGGGGAGCTGTTTTTT. Translating gives CASSLGLTGELFF.

This chain uses TRBV7-2 with TRBJ2-5; 7 bases are a match to TRBD2. V was clipped by 5 bases and J by 4 bases; unmatched bases: 19. The CDR3 length is 18 residues. Looked up from germline, CDR1 is SGHTA and CDR2 is FQGNSA. The CDR3 loop is CASSPTATWRGTVETQYF. CDR3 sequence (DNA): TGTGCCAGCAGCCCCACCGCTACGTGGCGGGGGACCGTAGAGACCCAGTACTTC.